This T cell receptor (beta chain) emerged from a study of monozygotic twins with inflammatory bowel disease. General study points: Among IBD patients, TCRbeta diversity (inverse Simpson) was lower than in healthy co-twins. Healthy twins showed more clonotype sharing with others than IBD patients, especially patients with disease activity.

Addition of UMIs with a 6-nucleotide sample barcode was achieved by template switching. TCRdb reprocessed the 5' RACE reads and stores each CDR3 protein as one record, lacking DNA. This sample's table has 400,000 to 500,000 distinct CDR3 sequences. With regard to this clonotype: Antigen: not known.

Germline CDR1 MNHEY, CDR2 SMNVEV (reference sequence). CDR3 length equals 15 residues. The total RNA came straight from whole blood, and T cells were not sorted beforehand. This sequence was found in a human donor with ulcerative colitis or Crohn's disease, or a healthy co-twin of an affected twin (not recorded which). Sequencing input: blood. This chain links TRBV27 with TRBJ2-3; there is no DNA to check the TCRdb D call of TRBD2. This chain's CDR3 is CASSSLVGVTDTQYF.